The present T cell receptor (beta chain) was sequenced within a study of OX40 agonist ivuxolimab in advanced cancers. Study-wide background: At approximately 83% male, the cohort had a mean age of 60 years, ranging from about 23 to 79.

Study findings and constraints: Relatively little clonal expansion, among the lowest observed, appeared in partial responders at 0.1-3.0 mg/kg. Low levels of normalized T-cell clonal expansion also appeared in some nonresponders. The antigens recognized by the expanded peripheral T cells, that is their antigen specificity, were not determined.

Data came from immunoSEQ multiplex PCR; TCRdb stores just in-frame clones and leaves some out. The sample records more than 9,000 clones, more than 60% being singletons. Worth noting for this clone: The antigen is unknown.

The sequence was collected from an adult with an advanced solid tumor such as melanoma, head and neck, liver or kidney cancer. This specimen was CD4+ or CD8+ T cells sorted from blood, taken in a trial of the OX40 agonist ivuxolimab.

The CDR3 reads CSVEGQGGAEQYF. The CDR3 DNA follows: TGCAGCGTTGAAGGGCAGGGCGGGGCCGAGCAGTACTTC. The V call is TRBV29-1, the J call TRBJ2-7; TRBD2 is a possible D gene (6 bases). CDR1 and CDR2 (germline): SQVTM, ANQGSEA. The CDR3 covers 13 residues. V lost 1 base and J 6 bases, leaving 13 bases between the germline ends.